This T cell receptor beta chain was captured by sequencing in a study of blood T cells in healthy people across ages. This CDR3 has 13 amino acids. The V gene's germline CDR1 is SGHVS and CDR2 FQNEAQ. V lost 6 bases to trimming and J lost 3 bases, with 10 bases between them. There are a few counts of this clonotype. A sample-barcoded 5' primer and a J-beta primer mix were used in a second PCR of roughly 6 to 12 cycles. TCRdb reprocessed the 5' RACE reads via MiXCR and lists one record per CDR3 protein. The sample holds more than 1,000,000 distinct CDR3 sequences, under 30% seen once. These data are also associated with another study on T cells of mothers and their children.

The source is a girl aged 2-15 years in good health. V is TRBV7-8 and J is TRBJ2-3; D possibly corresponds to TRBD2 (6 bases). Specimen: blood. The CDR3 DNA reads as TGTGCCAGCAGTAATAGCGGAACAGATACGCAGTATTTT. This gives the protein CASSNSGTDTQYF.